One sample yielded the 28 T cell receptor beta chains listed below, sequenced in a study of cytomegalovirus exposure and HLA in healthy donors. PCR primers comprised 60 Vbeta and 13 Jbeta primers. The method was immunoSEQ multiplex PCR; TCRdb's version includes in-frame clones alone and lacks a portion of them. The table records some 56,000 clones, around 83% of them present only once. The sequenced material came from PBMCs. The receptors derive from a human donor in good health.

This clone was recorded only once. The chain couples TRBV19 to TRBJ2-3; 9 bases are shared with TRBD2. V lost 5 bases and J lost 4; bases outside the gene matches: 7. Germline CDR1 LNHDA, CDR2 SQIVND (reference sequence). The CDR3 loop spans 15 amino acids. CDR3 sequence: CASSYLAGPADTQYF. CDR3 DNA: TGTGCCAGTAGTTACCTAGCGGGGCCGGCAGATACGCAGTATTTT. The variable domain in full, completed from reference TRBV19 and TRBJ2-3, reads DGGITQSPKYLFRKEGQNVTLSCEQNLNHDAMYWYRQDPGQGLRLIYYSQIVNDFQKGDIAEGYSVSREKKESFPLTVTSAQKNPTAFYLCASSYLAGPADTQYFGPGTRLTVL.

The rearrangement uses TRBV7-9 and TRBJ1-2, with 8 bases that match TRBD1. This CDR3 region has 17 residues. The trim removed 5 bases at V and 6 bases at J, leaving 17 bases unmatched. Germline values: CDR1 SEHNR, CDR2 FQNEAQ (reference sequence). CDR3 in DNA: TGTGCCAGCAGCCGCTACCGAGGACAGGGCGGTAATGATGGCTACACCTTC. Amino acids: CASSRYRGQGGNDGYTF.

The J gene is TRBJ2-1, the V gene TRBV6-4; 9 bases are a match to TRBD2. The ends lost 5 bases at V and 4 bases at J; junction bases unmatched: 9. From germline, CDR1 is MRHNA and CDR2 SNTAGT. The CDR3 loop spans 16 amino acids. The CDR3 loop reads CASSRLSGSGYNEQFF. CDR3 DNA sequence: TGTGCCAGCAGTCGCCTTAGCGGGAGTGGGTACAATGAGCAGTTCTTC.

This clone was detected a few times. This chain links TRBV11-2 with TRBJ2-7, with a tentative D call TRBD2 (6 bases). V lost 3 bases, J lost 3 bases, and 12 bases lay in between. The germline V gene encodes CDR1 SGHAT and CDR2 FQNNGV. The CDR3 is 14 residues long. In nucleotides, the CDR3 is TGTGCCAGCAGCTTGAACCAGGGACTCTACGAGCAGTACTTC. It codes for CASSLNQGLYEQYF.

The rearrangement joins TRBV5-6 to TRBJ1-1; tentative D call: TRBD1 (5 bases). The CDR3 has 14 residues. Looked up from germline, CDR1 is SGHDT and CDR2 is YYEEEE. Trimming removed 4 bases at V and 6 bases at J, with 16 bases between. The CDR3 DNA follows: TGTGCCAGCAGCCCGGTGGACATCTATTCTGAAGCTTTCTTT. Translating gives CASSPVDIYSEAFF.

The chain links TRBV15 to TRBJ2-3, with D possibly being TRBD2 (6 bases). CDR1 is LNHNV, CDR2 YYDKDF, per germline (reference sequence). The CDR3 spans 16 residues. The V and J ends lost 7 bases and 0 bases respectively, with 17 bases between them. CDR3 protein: CATNSLRRGSTDTQYF. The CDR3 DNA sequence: TGTGCCACCAACTCTCTGAGGCGGGGTAGCACAGATACGCAGTATTTT. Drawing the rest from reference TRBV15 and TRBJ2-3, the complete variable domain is DAMVIQNPRYQVTQFGKPVTLSCSQTLNHNVMYWYQQKSSQAPKLLFHYYDKDFNNEADTPDNFQSRRPNTSFCFLDIRSPGLGDTAMYLCATNSLRRGSTDTQYFGPGTRLTVL.

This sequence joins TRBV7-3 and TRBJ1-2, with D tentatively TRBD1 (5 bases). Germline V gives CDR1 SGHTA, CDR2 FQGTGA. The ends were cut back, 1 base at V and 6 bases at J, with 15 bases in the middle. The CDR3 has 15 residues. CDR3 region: CASSLIPGLGDGYTF. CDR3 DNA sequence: TGTGCCAGCAGCTTAATCCCCGGGCTAGGGGATGGCTACACCTTC.

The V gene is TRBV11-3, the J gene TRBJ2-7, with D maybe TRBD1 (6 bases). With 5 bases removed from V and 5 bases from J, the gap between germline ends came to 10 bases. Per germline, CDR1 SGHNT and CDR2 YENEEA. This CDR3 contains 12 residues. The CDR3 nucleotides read TGTGCCAGCAGCCCCGGGACAAACGAGCAGTACTTC. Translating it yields CASSPGTNEQYF.

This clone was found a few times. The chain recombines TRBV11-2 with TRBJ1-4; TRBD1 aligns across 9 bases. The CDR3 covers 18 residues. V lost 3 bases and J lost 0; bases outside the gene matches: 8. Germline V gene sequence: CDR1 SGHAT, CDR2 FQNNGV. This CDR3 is CASSFAGTGPATNEKLFF. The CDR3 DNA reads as TGTGCCAGCAGCTTCGCCGGGACAGGGCCGGCAACTAATGAAAAACTGTTTTTT.

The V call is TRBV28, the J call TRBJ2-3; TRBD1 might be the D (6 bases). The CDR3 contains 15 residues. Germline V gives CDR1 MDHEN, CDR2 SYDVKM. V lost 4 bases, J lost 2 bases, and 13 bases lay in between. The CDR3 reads CASSSTRQDTDTQYF. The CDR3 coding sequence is TGTGCCAGCAGTTCCACTCGACAGGACACAGATACGCAGTATTTT.

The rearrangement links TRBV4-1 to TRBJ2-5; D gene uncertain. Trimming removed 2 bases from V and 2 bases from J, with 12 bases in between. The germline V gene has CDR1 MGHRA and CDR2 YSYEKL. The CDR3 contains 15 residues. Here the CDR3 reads CASSQLISLQETQYF. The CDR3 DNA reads TGCGCCAGCAGCCAATTAATTAGCCTTCAAGAGACCCAGTACTTC.

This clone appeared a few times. CDR3 in amino acids: CASSSGQGARKPQHF. The CDR3 nucleotides are TGTGCCAGCAGTTCGGGACAGGGGGCGCGTAAGCCCCAGCATTTT. This chain links TRBV6-5 with TRBJ1-5; 12 bases fit TRBD1. Losses at the gene ends were 4 bases for V and 8 bases for J; bases not matched to a gene: 6. This CDR3 has 15 amino acids. The germline gives CDR1 MNHEY, CDR2 SVGAGI.

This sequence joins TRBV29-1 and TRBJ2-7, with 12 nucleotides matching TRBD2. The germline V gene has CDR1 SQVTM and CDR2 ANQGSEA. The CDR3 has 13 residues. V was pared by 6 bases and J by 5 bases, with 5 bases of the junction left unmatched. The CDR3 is CSVRLAGVHEQYF. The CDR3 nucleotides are TGCAGCGTACGACTAGCGGGAGTACACGAGCAGTACTTC.

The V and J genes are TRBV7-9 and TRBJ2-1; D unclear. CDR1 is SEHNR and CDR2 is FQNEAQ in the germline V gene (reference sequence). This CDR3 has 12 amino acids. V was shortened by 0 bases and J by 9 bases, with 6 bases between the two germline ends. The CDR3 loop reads CASSLAYGEQFF. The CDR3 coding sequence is TGTGCCAGCAGCTTAGCCTATGGTGAGCAGTTCTTC.

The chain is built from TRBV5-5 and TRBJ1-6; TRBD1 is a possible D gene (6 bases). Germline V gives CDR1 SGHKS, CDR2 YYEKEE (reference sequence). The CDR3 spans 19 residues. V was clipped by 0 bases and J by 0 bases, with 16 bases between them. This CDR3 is CASSLEGVDRSSYNSPLHF. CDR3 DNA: TGTGCCAGCAGCTTGGAGGGGGTTGACCGAAGCTCCTATAATTCACCCCTCCACTTT.

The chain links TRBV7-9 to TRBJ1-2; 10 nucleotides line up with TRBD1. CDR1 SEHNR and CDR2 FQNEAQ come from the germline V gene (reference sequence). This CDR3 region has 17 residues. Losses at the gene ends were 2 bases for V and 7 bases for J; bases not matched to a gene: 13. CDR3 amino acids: CASSLSTGGASSGGYTF. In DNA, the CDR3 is TGTGCCAGCAGCTTATCGACAGGGGGCGCTTCGTCGGGTGGCTACACCTTC.

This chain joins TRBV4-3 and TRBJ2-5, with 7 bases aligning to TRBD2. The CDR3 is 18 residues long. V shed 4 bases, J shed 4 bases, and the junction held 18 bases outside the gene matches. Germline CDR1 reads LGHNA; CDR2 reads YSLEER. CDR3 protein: CASSPYLQGAAGVETQYF. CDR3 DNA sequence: TGCGCCAGCAGCCCCTACCTGCAGGGAGCCGCGGGGGTAGAGACCCAGTACTTC.

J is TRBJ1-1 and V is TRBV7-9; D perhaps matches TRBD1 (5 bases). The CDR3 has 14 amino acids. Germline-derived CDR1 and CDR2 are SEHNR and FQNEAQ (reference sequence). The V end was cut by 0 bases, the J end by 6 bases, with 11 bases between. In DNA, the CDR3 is TGTGCCAGCAGCTTAGCCAGCACAGGCGCTGAAGCTTTCTTT. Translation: CASSLASTGAEAFF. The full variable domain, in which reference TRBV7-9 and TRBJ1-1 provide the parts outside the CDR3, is DTGVSQNPRHKITKRGQNVTFRCDPISEHNRLYWYRQTLGQGPEFLTYFQNEAQLEKSRLLSDRFSAERPKGSFSTLEIQRTEQGDSAMYLCASSLASTGAEAFFGQGTRLTVV.

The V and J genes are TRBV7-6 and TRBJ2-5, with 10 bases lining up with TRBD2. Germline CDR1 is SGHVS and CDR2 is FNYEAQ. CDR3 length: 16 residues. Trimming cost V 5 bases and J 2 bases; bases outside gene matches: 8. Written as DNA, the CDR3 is TGTGCCAGCAGCCTTTTAGCGGGAGGAGCACAAGAGACCCAGTACTTC. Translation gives CASSLLAGGAQETQYF.

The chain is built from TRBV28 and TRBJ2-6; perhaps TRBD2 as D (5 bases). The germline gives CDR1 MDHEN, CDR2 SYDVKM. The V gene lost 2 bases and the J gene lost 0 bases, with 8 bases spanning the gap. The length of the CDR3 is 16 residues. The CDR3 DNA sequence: TGTGCCAGCAGTTTAAGCGGCATCTCTGGGGCCAACGTCCTGACTTTC. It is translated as CASSLSGISGANVLTF. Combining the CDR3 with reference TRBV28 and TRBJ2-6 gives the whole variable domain DVKVTQSSRYLVKRTGEKVFLECVQDMDHENMFWYRQDPGLGLRLIYFSYDVKMKEKGDIPEGYSVSREKKERFSLILESASTNQTSMYLCASSLSGISGANVLTFGAGSRLTVL.

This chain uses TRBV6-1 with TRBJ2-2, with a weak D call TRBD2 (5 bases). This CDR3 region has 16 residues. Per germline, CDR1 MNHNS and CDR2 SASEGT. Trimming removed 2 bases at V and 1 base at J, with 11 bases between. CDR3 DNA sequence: TGTGCCAGCAGTGAATTCTTGGCGGGGAACACCGGGGAGCTGTTTTTT. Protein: CASSEFLAGNTGELFF.

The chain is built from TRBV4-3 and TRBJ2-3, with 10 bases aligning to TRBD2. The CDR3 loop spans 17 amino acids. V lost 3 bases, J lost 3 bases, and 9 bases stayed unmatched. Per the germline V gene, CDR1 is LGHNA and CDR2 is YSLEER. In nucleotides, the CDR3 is TGCGCCAGCAGCCAGAAGCGGGAGGGCCTTGGGACAGATACGCAGTATTTT. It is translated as CASSQKREGLGTDTQYF.

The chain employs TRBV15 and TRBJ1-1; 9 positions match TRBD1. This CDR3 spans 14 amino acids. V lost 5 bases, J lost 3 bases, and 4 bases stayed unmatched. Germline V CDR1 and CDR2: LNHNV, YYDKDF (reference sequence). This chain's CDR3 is CATSRGDRDTEAFF. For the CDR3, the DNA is TGTGCCACCAGCCGAGGGGACAGGGACACTGAAGCTTTCTTT.

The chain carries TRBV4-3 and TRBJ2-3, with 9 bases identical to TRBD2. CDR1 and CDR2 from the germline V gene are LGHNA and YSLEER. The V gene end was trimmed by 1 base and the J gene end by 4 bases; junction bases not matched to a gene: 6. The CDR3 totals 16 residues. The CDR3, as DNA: TGCGCCAGCAGCCAAGGTAATAGACTAGCGGCAGATACGCAGTATTTT. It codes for CASSQGNRLAADTQYF.

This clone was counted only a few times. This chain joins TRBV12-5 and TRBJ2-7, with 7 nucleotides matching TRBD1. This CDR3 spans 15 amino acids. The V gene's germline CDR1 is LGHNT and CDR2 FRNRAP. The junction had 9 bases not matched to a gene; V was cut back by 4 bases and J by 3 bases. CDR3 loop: CASGSRDSPFYEQYF. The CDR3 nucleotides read TGTGCTAGTGGTTCCCGGGACAGCCCTTTCTACGAGCAGTACTTC.

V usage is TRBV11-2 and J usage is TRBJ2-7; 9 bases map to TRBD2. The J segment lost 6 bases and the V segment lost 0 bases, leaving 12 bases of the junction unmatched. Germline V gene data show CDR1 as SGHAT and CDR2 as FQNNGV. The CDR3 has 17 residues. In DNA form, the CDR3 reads TGTGCCAGCAGCTTAGATCCCGGTAGCGGGAGCAGGAGCGAGCAGTACTTC. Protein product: CASSLDPGSGSRSEQYF.

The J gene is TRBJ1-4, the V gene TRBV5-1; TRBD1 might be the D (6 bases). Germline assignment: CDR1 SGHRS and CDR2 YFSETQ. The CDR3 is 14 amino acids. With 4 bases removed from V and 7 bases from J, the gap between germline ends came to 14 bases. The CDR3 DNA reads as TGCGCCAGCAGCCCAGAGGCAGGGGCTGAAAAACTGTTTTTT. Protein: CASSPEAGAEKLFF.

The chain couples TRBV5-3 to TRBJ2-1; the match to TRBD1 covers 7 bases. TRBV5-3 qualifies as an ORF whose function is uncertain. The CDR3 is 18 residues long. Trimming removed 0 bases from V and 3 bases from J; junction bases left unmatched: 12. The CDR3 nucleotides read TGTGCCAGAAGCTTGGTTTTCGAAAGGGGGCCGGGCTACAATGAGCAGTTCTTC. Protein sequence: CARSLVFERGPGYNEQFF.